This TCR beta chain comes out of a study of T-cell memory formation after mild COVID-19. This clonotype was observed at least ten times. TCRdb analysed the 5' RACE reads with MiXCR anew, one entry per CDR3 protein. The table has around 320,000 distinct CDR3 sequences, roughly an eighth seen once; the top ten hold about 21%. Germline loops: CDR1 LGHNA, CDR2 YNFKEQ. Trimming cost V 0 bases and J 6 bases, with 16 bases left between them. The CDR3 has 16 residues. The sequencing input was PBMCs or a T cell subset sorted from them (not recorded which). The chain carries TRBV4-2 and TRBJ2-3; D is uncertain. The receptor was isolated from a man between 18 and 35 years old who had mild COVID-19 (a few samples of this study predate the infection). Cell type and time point are not known. Here the CDR3 reads CASSQDFAFFEDTQYF. CDR3 nucleotides: TGTGCCAGCAGCCAAGATTTTGCATTTTTCGAGGATACGCAGTATTTT.